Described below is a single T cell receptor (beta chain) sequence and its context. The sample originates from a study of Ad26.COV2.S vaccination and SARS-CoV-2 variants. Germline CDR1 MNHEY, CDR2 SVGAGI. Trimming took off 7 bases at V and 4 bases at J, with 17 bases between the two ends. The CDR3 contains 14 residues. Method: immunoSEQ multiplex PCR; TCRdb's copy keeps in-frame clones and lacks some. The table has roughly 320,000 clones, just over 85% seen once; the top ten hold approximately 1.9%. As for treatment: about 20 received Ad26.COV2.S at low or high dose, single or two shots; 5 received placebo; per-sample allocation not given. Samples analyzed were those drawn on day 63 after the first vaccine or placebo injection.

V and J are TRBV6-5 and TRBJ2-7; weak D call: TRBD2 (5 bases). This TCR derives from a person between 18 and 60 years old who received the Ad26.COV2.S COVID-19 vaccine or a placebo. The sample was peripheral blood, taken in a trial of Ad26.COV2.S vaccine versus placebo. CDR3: CASNLLGKGYEQYF. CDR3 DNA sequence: TGTGCCAGCAATTTACTAGGGAAGGGTTACGAGCAGTACTTC.